Following are 23 T cell receptor beta chains from one sample sequenced in a study of T cell responses to AZD1222 COVID-19 vaccine. Sequenced by immunoSEQ multiplex PCR; TCRdb stores in-frame clones only, minus some. The sample shows about 150,000 clones, about 88% of them seen only once. Sequencing was performed on peripheral blood, taken on day 0 of AZD1222 vaccination. The receptors originated from an adult in good health.

The chain carries TRBV6-1 and TRBJ1-2, with D uncertain. Per the germline V gene, CDR1 is MNHNS and CDR2 is SASEGT. Trimming pared 0 bases from V and 2 bases from J, leaving 10 bases between. This CDR3 has 15 residues. CDR3 DNA sequence: TGTGCCAGCAGTGAAGCCTCCTTTGGCAACTATGGCTACACCTTC. Encoded protein: CASSEASFGNYGYTF.

The rearrangement uses TRBV7-2 and TRBJ2-7; the D gene could be TRBD1 or TRBD2 (5 bases each). V was shortened by 6 bases and J by 6 bases, with 18 bases between the two germline ends. Germline V CDR1 and CDR2: SGHTA, FQGNSA. The CDR3 is 14 amino acids. The CDR3 here is CASSGGRVFSEQYF. CDR3 sequence (DNA): TGTGCCAGCAGTGGAGGCAGGGTATTTTCCGAGCAGTACTTC.

The J gene is TRBJ1-2, the V gene TRBV16; D possibly corresponds to TRBD1 (5 bases). The CDR3 sequence is 12 residues long. Germline values: CDR1 KGHSY, CDR2 FQNENV. Deletions cut 4 bases from V and 7 bases from J, with 10 bases between. CDR3: CASSPGGGGYTF. Written as DNA, the CDR3 is TGTGCCAGCAGCCCCGGGGGAGGTGGCTACACCTTC. Filled out from reference TRBV16 and TRBJ1-2, the complete variable domain reads GEEVAQTPKHLVRGEGQKAKLYCAPIKGHSYVFWYQQVLKNEFKFLISFQNENVFDETGMPKERFSAKCLPNSPCSLEIQATKLEDSAVYFCASSPGGGGYTFGSGTRLTVV.

V and J are TRBV7-9 and TRBJ2-1; perhaps D is TRBD1 or TRBD2 (5 bases each). The CDR3 consists of 12 residues. Germline values: CDR1 SEHNR, CDR2 FQNEAQ (reference sequence). V lost 6 bases, J lost 10 bases, and 13 bases lay in between. The CDR3 loop is CASRGGRDEQFF. The CDR3 coding sequence is TGTGCCAGCAGGGGCGGACGGGACGAGCAGTTCTTC.

The J gene is TRBJ1-5, the V gene TRBV11-2; D uncertain. The germline V and J ends were trimmed by 3 bases and 5 bases, with 8 bases remaining between them. From germline, CDR1 is SGHAT and CDR2 FQNNGV. The CDR3 is 13 residues long. The DNA for the CDR3 is TGTGCCAGCAGCTTTTCGGCTGATCAGCCCCAGCATTTT. This translates into CASSFSADQPQHF.

This clone was seen just once. V usage is TRBV19 and J usage is TRBJ2-3; tentatively, D is TRBD2 (6 bases). The CDR3 sequence is 13 residues long. Germline V gene lookup returns CDR1 LNHDA and CDR2 SQIVND (reference sequence). Trimming shortened V by 4 bases and J by 4 bases, and 9 bases separated the two germline ends. The DNA of the CDR3 is TGTGCCAGTAGTACGGGACTTCCAGATACGCAGTATTTT. Its translation is CASSTGLPDTQYF. Looking up the rest from reference TRBV19 and TRBJ2-3 gives the full variable domain: DGGITQSPKYLFRKEGQNVTLSCEQNLNHDAMYWYRQDPGQGLRLIYYSQIVNDFQKGDIAEGYSVSREKKESFPLTVTSAQKNPTAFYLCASSTGLPDTQYFGPGTRLTVL.

The gene calls are TRBV27 and TRBJ1-3; unclear D gene. This CDR3 comprises 15 residues. Germline CDR1 is MNHEY and CDR2 is SMNVEV (reference sequence). Trimming removed 7 bases from V and 0 bases from J, with 13 bases in between. CDR3 residues: CASKTTADSGNTIYF. Written as DNA, the CDR3 is TGTGCCAGCAAGACCACAGCGGACTCTGGAAACACCATATATTTT.

The chain uses TRBV9 and TRBJ2-7; D might be TRBD1 or TRBD2, each matching 5 bases. Trimming cost V 4 bases and J 2 bases, with 13 bases left between them. The CDR3 spans 14 residues. From germline, CDR1 is SGDLS and CDR2 YYNGEE. CDR3 bases: TGTGCCAGCAGCCGCCGGGACGTGGCCTACGAGCAGTACTTC. Translating gives CASSRRDVAYEQYF. Full variable domain (missing parts from reference TRBV9 and TRBJ2-7): DSGVTQTPKHLITATGQRVTLRCSPRSGDLSVYWYQQSLDQGLQFLIQYYNGEERAKGNILERFSAQQFPDLHSELNLSSLELGDSALYFCASSRRDVAYEQYFGPGTRLTVT.

The chain uses TRBV9 and TRBJ2-3; D is undetermined. The CDR3 loop spans 15 amino acids. V dropped 4 bases and J dropped 0 bases, with 12 bases sitting between them. Germline values: CDR1 SGDLS, CDR2 YYNGEE. The CDR3 protein is CASSLRPTSTDTQYF. The CDR3 region has the DNA TGTGCCAGCAGCCTGAGGCCTACTAGCACAGATACGCAGTATTTT.

The chain employs TRBV6-5 and TRBJ2-7; maybe TRBD2 (6 bases). Germline V gene sequence: CDR1 MNHEY, CDR2 SVGAGI. The V end was cut by 6 bases, the J end by 2 bases, with 11 bases between. The CDR3 sequence is 13 residues long. CDR3 DNA sequence: TGTGCCAGCAGGATGGGACTTGCCTACGAGCAGTACTTC. Its translation: CASRMGLAYEQYF.

The chain carries TRBV27 and TRBJ1-4; tentatively, D is TRBD1 (6 bases). The CDR3 has 18 residues. V was pared by 2 bases and J by 5 bases, with 21 bases between. Germline assignment: CDR1 MNHEY and CDR2 SMNVEV (reference sequence). The CDR3 loop reads CASSLRYFVGQKNEKLFF. In nucleotides, the CDR3 is TGTGCCAGCAGTTTACGGTACTTCGTAGGACAGAAGAATGAAAAACTGTTTTTT.

This rearrangement joins TRBV6-5 to TRBJ1-1, with D perhaps TRBD1 (6 bases). Germline CDR1 is MNHEY and CDR2 is SVGAGI. This CDR3 is built from 15 residues. The V gene lost 6 bases and the J gene lost 4 bases, with 18 bases spanning the gap. Here the CDR3 reads CASRSTRDTSTEAFF. CDR3 in DNA: TGTGCCAGCAGATCAACCAGGGACACCTCCACTGAAGCTTTCTTT.

This clone was picked up a small number of times. The V call is TRBV28, the J call TRBJ1-2, with TRBD1 identical over 9 bases. This CDR3 is 14 amino acids long. V was pared by 2 bases and J by 6 bases, with 4 bases of the junction left unmatched. CDR1 and CDR2 (germline): MDHEN, SYDVKM. The CDR3 is CASSLVQGAHGYTF. As DNA, the CDR3 is TGTGCCAGCAGTTTAGTACAGGGGGCTCATGGCTACACCTTC.

The CDR3 DNA reads as TGTGCCAGCAGCCCTCCGACAGGACCCCGTTTGAACACTGAAGCTTTCTTT. Translation gives CASSPPTGPRLNTEAFF. This chain connects TRBV9 to TRBJ1-1; D may be TRBD1 (6 bases). V lost 4 bases, J lost 0 bases, and 19 bases lay in between. The germline gives CDR1 SGDLS, CDR2 YYNGEE. The CDR3 loop spans 17 amino acids.

The chain carries TRBV10-3 and TRBJ2-2; 11 bases are shared with TRBD1. Per germline, CDR1 ENHRY and CDR2 SYGVKD. The trim removed 4 bases at V and 4 bases at J, leaving 5 bases unmatched. The CDR3 has 16 amino acids. DNA of the CDR3: TGTGCCATCAGTGGCACCGGGACAGGGGGCACCGGGGAGCTGTTTTTT. Encoded protein: CAISGTGTGGTGELFF.

The chain employs TRBV11-2 and TRBJ1-4; possible D gene TRBD1, 5 bases. The CDR3 contains 15 residues. Germline CDR1 is SGHAT and CDR2 is FQNNGV. Trimming cost V 6 bases and J 8 bases, with 19 bases left between them. The CDR3 DNA is TGTGCCAGCAGTAAGGGGTGGCACGGAGGGGAAAAACTGTTTTTT. It yields the protein CASSKGWHGGEKLFF.

This clone was seen once. This chain connects TRBV9 to TRBJ1-2; D remains ambiguous. The CDR3 contains 13 residues. V dropped 1 base and J dropped 6 bases, with 10 bases sitting between them. Per germline, CDR1 SGDLS and CDR2 YYNGEE. CDR3 protein: CASSVLGVDGYTF. The CDR3 nucleotides read TGTGCCAGCAGCGTATTAGGTGTGGATGGCTACACCTTC.

The CDR3 protein is CASSWTRGSGTEAFF. CDR3 DNA: TGCGCCAGCAGCTGGACGCGGGGTAGCGGGACTGAAGCTTTCTTT. This chain links TRBV5-1 with TRBJ1-1; D uncertain. V gave up 3 bases and J gave up 5 bases, with 17 bases separating them. Germline V lookup: CDR1 SGHRS, CDR2 YFSETQ. The CDR3 sequence is 15 residues long.

The chain has TRBV29-1 and TRBJ2-6, with D possibly being TRBD1 (6 bases). Germline V gene sequence: CDR1 SQVTM, CDR2 ANQGSEA. There are 15 residues in the CDR3. The V gene lost 4 bases and the J gene lost 0 bases, with 10 bases spanning the gap. CDR3 DNA sequence: TGCAGCGTTGGCAGGGGTGACTCTGGGGCCAACGTCCTGACTTTC. Translating it yields CSVGRGDSGANVLTF.

J is TRBJ2-6 and V is TRBV28, with D unclear. The germline V gene has CDR1 MDHEN and CDR2 SYDVKM. CDR3 size: 15 residues. Deletions cut 0 bases from V and 4 bases from J, with 7 bases between. CDR3 protein: CASSLWGVGANVLTF. In nucleotides, the CDR3 is TGTGCCAGCAGTTTATGGGGTGTGGGGGCCAACGTCCTGACTTTC. The full variable domain, completed using reference TRBV28 and TRBJ2-6, is DVKVTQSSRYLVKRTGEKVFLECVQDMDHENMFWYRQDPGLGLRLIYFSYDVKMKEKGDIPEGYSVSREKKERFSLILESASTNQTSMYLCASSLWGVGANVLTFGAGSRLTVL.

The chain links TRBV19 to TRBJ2-6; D is unresolved. CDR1 LNHDA and CDR2 SQIVND come from the germline V gene (reference sequence). The CDR3 runs 16 residues. V was clipped by 5 bases and J by 0 bases, with 11 bases between them. Written as DNA, the CDR3 is TGTGCCAGTAGTGACCATCAGAGCTCTGGGGCCAACGTCCTGACTTTC. This gives the protein CASSDHQSSGANVLTF.

This clone occurred once. The rearrangement links TRBV27 to TRBJ2-7; D is uncertain. The CDR3 contains 17 residues. Germline V lookup: CDR1 MNHEY, CDR2 SMNVEV (reference sequence). Trimming cost V 3 bases and J 4 bases, with 22 bases left between them. CDR3 sequence reads: CASSLTHRTAFMYEQYF. The CDR3 bases are TGTGCCAGCAGTTTGACCCACCGTACAGCGTTTATGTACGAGCAGTACTTC.

The chain couples TRBV5-1 to TRBJ2-1; D perhaps matches TRBD1 (5 bases). Looked up from germline, CDR1 is SGHRS and CDR2 is YFSETQ. This CDR3 contains 15 residues. V was cut by 0 bases and J by 6 bases, with 13 bases left in between. As DNA, the CDR3 is TGCGCCAGCAGCTTGGCCCGGACACAAATCAATGAGCAGTTCTTC. As protein: CASSLARTQINEQFF.